This T cell receptor beta chain was captured in a study of CD8+CD57+ T cells in acquired aplastic anemia. Genomic DNA acted as the template from which TCR beta VDJ combination and CDR3 sequence profiling were carried out. TCRdb analysed the reads with MiXCR anew, one entry per CDR3 protein. The table shows roughly 250,000 distinct CDR3 sequences, with roughly 80% occurring only once. Study observations and caveats: CD8+ Simpson's diversity showed no significant patient-control difference. A set of 25 to 30 CD8+ CDR3 sequences was shared between patients and controls, and these sequences appeared highly expressed in patients.

In the case of this clonotype: Its antigen remains unidentified.

Only patients with CD8+CD57+ cell expansion on flow cytometry were chosen for sequencing. None of the patients had been given any therapy when their blood was sampled. The sequenced sample consisted of sorted CD4+, CD8+, or CD8+CD57+ T cells (not recorded which) from PBMCs. The clonotype comes from a human donor with aplastic anemia.

The CDR3 loop is CASSVRGAAGNTKAFF. CDR3 sequence (DNA): TGTGCCAGCAGCGTGAGGGGGGCAGCTGGAAACACCAAAGCTTTCTTT. The chain links TRBV9 to TRBJ1-1, with a tentative D call TRBD1 (6 bases). This CDR3 is built from 16 residues. The V and J ends lost 2 bases and 9 bases respectively, with 23 bases between them. The germline V gene encodes CDR1 SGDLS and CDR2 YYNGEE.